This is a list of T cell receptor beta chains from one sample in a study of breast tumors, draining lymph nodes, adjacent tissues. MiXCR, applied by TCRdb to the multiplex PCR reads, yields one record per CDR3 protein. The sample gives around 300,000 distinct CDR3 sequences, around 31% of which show up once; around 1.1% is in the top ten. Sequencing used axillary lymph node tissue. Receptors originate from a female donor with breast cancer. Some clones in this sample may be carry-over from other donors' samples. Each CDR3 is given with its conserved first and last residue. A D gene is named only where the DNA matches it firmly. Size is omitted from some rows. Given values are once, few, many or a class for expanded clones.

V gene	J gene	D gene	clone size	CDR3 DNA	CDR3 protein
TRBV29-1	TRBJ1-2	.	once	TGCAGCCCGGGACACTATGGCTACACCTTC	CSPGHYGYTF
TRBV20-1	TRBJ2-1	TRBD2	.	TGCAGTAAACCGCGGGGGGGCATTCACACTGAGCAGTTCTTC	CSKPRGGIHTEQFF
TRBV9	TRBJ1-5	.	.	TGTGCCAGCAGCGTTAGAGGGGAGCAGCCCCAGCATTTT	CASSVRGEQPQHF
TRBV9	TRBJ1-6	.	many	TGTGCCAGCAGCGTAGATCGGGCAGCACCCCTCCACTTT	CASSVDRAAPLHF
TRBV5-6	TRBJ2-5	TRBD2	many	TGTGCCAGCAGACCAAGACTAGCGGGATCGGGAGAGACCCAGTACTTC	CASRPRLAGSGETQYF
TRBV6-6	TRBJ1-3	TRBD1	few	TGTGCCGGCTTCAAGCCTGGGGGACAGGACCACTCTGGAAACACCATATATTTT	CAGFKPGGQDHSGNTIYF
TRBV7-9	TRBJ2-7	TRBD2	many	TGTGCCAGCAGCTTAGCTGGCGGGAGTTTCTACGAGCAGTACTTC	CASSLAGGSFYEQYF
TRBV7-6	TRBJ1-6	TRBD1	many	TGTGCCAGCAGCTTGGGACAGGGGATTGGTTCACCCCTCCACTTT	CASSLGQGIGSPLHF
TRBV28	TRBJ2-7	.	.	TGTGCCAGCAGTCATAACTCCTACGAGCAGTACTTC	CASSHNSYEQYF
TRBV20-1	TRBJ1-1	TRBD1	.	TGCAGTGCTAGCCTCGGACAGGGAGAGAAAGCTTTCTTT	CSASLGQGEKAFF
TRBV29-1	TRBJ2-5	.	.	TGCAGCGTGGGGCGGGGTGGCGGGGAGACCCAGTACTTC	CSVGRGGGETQYF
TRBV27	TRBJ1-5	.	.	TGTGCCACCACGACGGGGTCCCTCAGCAATCAGCCCCAGCATTTT	CATTTGSLSNQPQHF
TRBV7-8	TRBJ2-3	.	.	TGTGCCAGCAGTTGGGACACAGATACGCAGTATTTT	CASSWDTDTQYF
TRBV11-2	TRBJ2-3	.	many	TGTGCCAGCAGCTTGGTTTCAACTAGGGTGGATACGCAGTATTTT	CASSLVSTRVDTQYF
TRBV20-1	TRBJ2-7	TRBD2	many	TGCAGTGCCCCCCGGTGGGCGGGAGTATACGAGCAGTACTTC	CSAPRWAGVYEQYF
TRBV20-1	TRBJ2-7	TRBD2	many	TGCAGTGCTAGAGCCGGGGGGTCCTACGAGCAGTACTTC	CSARAGGSYEQYF
TRBV6-2/TRBV6-3	TRBJ2-7	.	few	TGTGCCAGCCGTTCGGGAGAGGGCTACGAGCAGTACTTC	CASRSGEGYEQYF
TRBV20-1	TRBJ1-1	.	many	TGCAGTGCTAGGCAGATCGCGATGAACACTGAAGCTTTCTTT	CSARQIAMNTEAFF